What follows is one T cell receptor beta chain and its context. The clone's antigen remains unknown. No qualities accompany the bases; no much larger clone lies one base away. The data belong to a study of T cells after yellow fever vaccination (dated by TCRdb to between 2017 and 2020). Background for the entire study: The SMART-Seq v4 Ultra Low Input RNA kit was used to prepare libraries from fractions with low cell numbers. Bulk TCR alpha and beta repertoires were sequenced longitudinally to track T-cell clones before and after primary and booster YFV17D yellow fever vaccination. The cohort comprised two healthy male donors, one aged 18 to 29 and one aged 30 to 40 years. Bulk PBMC replicates and cell subsets were isolated from blood drawn at multiple timepoints before and after both primary and secondary immunization. Study-level results and caveats: Because only a couple of donors were included in the study, the extent to which the findings can be generalized is limited. A small share of clonotypes occurred in both CD4 and CD8 compartments, likely arising from convergent recombination. Most clones expanded after primary vaccination (almost 97% of CD4 and about 85% of CD8) were re-detected after the booster, suggesting that broad memory maintenance occurred. The secondary T-cell response was found to be weaker but faster than the primary response, with a peak reached on day 5 rather than on day 15. Because abundant contaminating clonotypes from the bulk population could be contained in FACS-sorted repertoires, computational filtering was required.

V ends up 0 bases short and J 7 bases short, with an unmatched junction base count of 12. The CDR3 measures 17 amino acids from cysteine to phenylalanine. The DNA shown is the 51-base CDR3, in frame from base 1. Looking up the germline V gene yields CDR1 LGHNA and CDR2 YNFKEQ. The treatment or condition label corresponds to: live attenuated yellow fever vaccine strain. At each blood-draw timepoint, two biological replicates of bulk PBMCs were collected. A standard Ficoll-Paque protocol was used to isolate PBMCs from peripheral blood. TriZol was used to extract RNA from bulk PBMCs, from CD4 and CD8 fractions, and from dextramer-positive and dextramer-negative fractions. TCR cDNA was synthesized by 5'RACE template switching, through which a universal primer site and unique molecular identifiers were introduced. Priming for cDNA synthesis came from both the TCR alpha and TCR beta constant segments. Library amplification used two PCR steps, and the second PCR step added sample barcodes and sequencing adapters. Sequencing of libraries was done on Illumina HiSeq 2500 (2x100 bp) or NovaSeq (2x150 bp). Turning to the authors' computational methods: Reads were demultiplexed and collapsed into UMI consensus sequences with MIGEC, and V(D)J alignment was performed with MiXCR. Clonotypes responding to the vaccine were identified with edgeR on replicate PBMC samples, with the criteria of FDR below 0.01 and a log2 fold change above 5 up to day 15. Bulk clonotypes were assigned CD4 or CD8 identity according to which sequenced CD4 or CD8 repertoire held them at higher abundance. The raw public reads went through TCRdb reprocessing: fastp at Q25, MiXCR clone calling, in-frame beta chains kept. Merged by CDR3 protein, the rows form single entries marked with the most common genes and DNA. The V and J calls were determined by TCRdb, not by the authors. In all, the sample holds about 300,000 distinct CDR3 sequences, and about 6.6% of those were seen once. The ten top clones hold 15% to 20% of the sample.

In this chain, TRBV4-2 is recombined with TRBJ2-3; 8 nucleotides in the junction match TRBD1. The sample in question was PBMCs, obtained roughly 46 days after the first yellow fever vaccination. The TCR was taken from a man younger than 35 who received the YFV17D yellow fever vaccine. DNA sequence: TGTGCCAGCAGCCAAGATCCCCCTGGACAGGGATCTAATACGCAGTATTTT. This sequence encodes CASSQDPPGQGSNTQYF.